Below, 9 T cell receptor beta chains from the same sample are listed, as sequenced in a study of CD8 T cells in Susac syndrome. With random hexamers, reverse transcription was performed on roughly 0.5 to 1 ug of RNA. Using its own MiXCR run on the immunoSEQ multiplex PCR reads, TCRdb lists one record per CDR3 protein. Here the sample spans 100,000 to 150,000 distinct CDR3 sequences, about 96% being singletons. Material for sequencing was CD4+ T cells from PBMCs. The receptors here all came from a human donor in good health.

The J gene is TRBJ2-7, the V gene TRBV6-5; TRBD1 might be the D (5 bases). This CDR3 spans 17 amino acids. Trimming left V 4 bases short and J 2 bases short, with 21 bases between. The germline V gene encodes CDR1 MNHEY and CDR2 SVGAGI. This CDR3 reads CASSLGPLQARPYEQYF. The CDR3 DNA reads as TGTGCCAGCAGTTTGGGGCCCCTCCAGGCCCGTCCCTACGAGCAGTACTTC.

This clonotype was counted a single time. The CDR3 DNA is TGCAGCGTTCCCGGGACTAGCGGGACTTCGAGCTCCTACAATGAGCAGTTCTTC. It is translated as CSVPGTSGTSSSYNEQFF. V gene TRBV29-1 combines with J gene TRBJ2-1; the match to TRBD2 covers 13 bases. Germline values: CDR1 SQVTM, CDR2 ANQGSEA. Trimming at V came to 5 bases and at J to 0 bases, leaving 10 bases not matched to a gene. This CDR3 has 18 amino acids.

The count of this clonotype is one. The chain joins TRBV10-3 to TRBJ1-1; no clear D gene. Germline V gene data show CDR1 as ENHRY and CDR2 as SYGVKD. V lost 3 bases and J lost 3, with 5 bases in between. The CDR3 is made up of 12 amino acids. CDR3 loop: CAISDGYTEAFF. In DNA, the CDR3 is TGTGCCATCAGTGACGGGTACACTGAAGCTTTCTTT.

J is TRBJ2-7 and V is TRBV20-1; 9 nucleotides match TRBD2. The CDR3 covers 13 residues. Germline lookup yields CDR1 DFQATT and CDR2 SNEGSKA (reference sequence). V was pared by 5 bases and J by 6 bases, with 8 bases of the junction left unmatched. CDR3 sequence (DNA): TGCAGTGCTGTAGCGGGAGCGAGTCGCGAGCAGTACTTC. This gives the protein CSAVAGASREQYF.

CDR3 nucleotides: TGCAGTGCCCAGACTAGCGGGAGAGGTAGGGAGCAGTACTTC. Translated: CSAQTSGRGREQYF. The chain couples TRBV20-1 to TRBJ2-7; 12 positions match TRBD2. This CDR3 spans 14 amino acids. Germline trimming cut 6 bases from V and 7 bases from J; bases unmatched to any gene: 10. Germline assignment: CDR1 DFQATT and CDR2 SNEGSKA (reference sequence).

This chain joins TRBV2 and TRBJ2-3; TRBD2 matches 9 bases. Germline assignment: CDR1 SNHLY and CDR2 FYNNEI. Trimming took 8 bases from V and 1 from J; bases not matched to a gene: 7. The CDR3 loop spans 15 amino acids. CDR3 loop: CASRSRTSGTDTQYF. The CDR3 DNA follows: TGTGCCAGCCGCAGCCGGACTAGCGGCACAGATACGCAGTATTTT.

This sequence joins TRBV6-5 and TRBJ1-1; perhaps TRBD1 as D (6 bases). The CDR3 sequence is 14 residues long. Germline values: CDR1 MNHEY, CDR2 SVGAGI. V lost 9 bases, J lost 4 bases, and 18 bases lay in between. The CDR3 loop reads CASLTAGARTEAFF. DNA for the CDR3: TGTGCCAGTCTTACCGCGGGGGCGCGCACTGAAGCTTTCTTT.

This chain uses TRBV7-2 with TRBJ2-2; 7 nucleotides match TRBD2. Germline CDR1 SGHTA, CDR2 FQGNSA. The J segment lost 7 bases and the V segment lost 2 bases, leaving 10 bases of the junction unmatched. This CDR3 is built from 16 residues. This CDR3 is CASSLSGTGGGGELFF. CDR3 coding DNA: TGTGCCAGCAGCTTAAGCGGGACCGGGGGTGGCGGGGAGCTGTTTTTT.

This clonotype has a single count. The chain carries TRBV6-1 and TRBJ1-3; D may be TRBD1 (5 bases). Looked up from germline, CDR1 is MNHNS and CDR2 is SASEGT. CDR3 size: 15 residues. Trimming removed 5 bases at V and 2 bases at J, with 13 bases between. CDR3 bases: TGTGCCAGCAGTATGCATCCAGGGCCTGGAAACACCATATATTTT. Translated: CASSMHPGPGNTIYF.